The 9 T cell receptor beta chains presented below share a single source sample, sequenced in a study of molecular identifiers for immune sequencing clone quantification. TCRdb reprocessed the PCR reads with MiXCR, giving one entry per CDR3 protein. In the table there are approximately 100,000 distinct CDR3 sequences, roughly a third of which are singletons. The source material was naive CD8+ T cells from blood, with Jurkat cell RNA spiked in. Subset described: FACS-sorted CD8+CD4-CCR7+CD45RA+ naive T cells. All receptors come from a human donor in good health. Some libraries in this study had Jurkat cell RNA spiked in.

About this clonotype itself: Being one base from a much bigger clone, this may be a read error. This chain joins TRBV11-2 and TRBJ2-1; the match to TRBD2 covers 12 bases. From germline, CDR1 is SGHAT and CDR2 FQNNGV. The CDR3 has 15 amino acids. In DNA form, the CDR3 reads TGTGCCAGCAGCTCGTGGACTAGCGGGAATAATGAGCAGATCTTC. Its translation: CASSSWTSGNNEQIF.

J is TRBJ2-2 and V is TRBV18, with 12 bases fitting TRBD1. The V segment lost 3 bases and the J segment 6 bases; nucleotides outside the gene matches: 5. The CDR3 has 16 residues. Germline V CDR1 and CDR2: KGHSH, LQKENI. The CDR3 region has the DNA TGTGCCAGCTCACCCCCGGGACAGGGGGCAGCCGGGGAGCTGTTTTTT. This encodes CASSPPGQGAAGELFF.

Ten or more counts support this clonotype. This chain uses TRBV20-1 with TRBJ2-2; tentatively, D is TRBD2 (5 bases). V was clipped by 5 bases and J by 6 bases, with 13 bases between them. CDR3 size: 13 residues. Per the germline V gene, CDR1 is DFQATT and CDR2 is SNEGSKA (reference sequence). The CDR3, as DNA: TGCAGTGCTCATTTTCGGGAAGCCGGGGAGCTGTTTTTT. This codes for CSAHFREAGELFF.

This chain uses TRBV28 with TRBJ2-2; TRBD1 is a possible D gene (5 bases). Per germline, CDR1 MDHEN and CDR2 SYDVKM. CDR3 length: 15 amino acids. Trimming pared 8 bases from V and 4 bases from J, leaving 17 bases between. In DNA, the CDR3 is TGTGCCAGCCGTAAATCAGGGTTCGGCACCGGGGAGCTGTTTTTT. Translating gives CASRKSGFGTGELFF.

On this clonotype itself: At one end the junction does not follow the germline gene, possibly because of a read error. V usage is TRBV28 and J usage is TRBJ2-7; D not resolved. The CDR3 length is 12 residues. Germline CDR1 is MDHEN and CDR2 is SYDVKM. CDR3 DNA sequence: TGTGCCAGCTGTTTAGGGCAGTACGAGCAGTACTTC. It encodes CASCLGQYEQYF.

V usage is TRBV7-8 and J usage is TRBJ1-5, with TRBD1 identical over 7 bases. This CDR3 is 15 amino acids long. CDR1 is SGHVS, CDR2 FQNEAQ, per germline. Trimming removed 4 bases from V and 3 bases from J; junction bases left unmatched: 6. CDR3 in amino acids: CASSSRTGLNQPQHF. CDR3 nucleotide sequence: TGTGCCAGCAGCTCACGGACAGGCCTCAATCAGCCCCAGCATTTT.

The CDR3 spells CSVGDGYEQYF. DNA of the CDR3: TGCAGCGTGGGGGACGGCTACGAGCAGTACTTC. V is TRBV29-1 and J is TRBJ2-7, with D perhaps TRBD1 or TRBD2 (5 bases each). This CDR3 is 11 amino acids long. V lost 6 bases and J 3 bases, leaving 9 bases between the germline ends. Germline V gene sequence: CDR1 SQVTM, CDR2 ANQGSEA.

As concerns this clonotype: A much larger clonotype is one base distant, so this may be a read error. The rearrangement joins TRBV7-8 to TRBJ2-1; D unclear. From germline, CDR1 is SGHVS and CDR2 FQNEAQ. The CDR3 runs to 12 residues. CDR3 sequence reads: CASSFGSNGQFF. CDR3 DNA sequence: TGTGCCAGCAGCTTTGGTAGCAATGGGCAGTTCTTC.

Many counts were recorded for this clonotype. The CDR3 protein is CASSLKTGPDITDTQYF. DNA for the CDR3: TGTGCCAGCAGCCTAAAAACGGGTCCCGATATCACAGATACGCAGTATTTT. This rearrangement joins TRBV7-9 to TRBJ2-3; D is uncertain. Germline values: CDR1 SEHNR, CDR2 FQNEAQ (reference sequence). V was trimmed by 5 bases and J by 2 bases, leaving 20 bases between them. The CDR3 contains 17 residues. Filled out from reference TRBV7-9 and TRBJ2-3, the complete variable domain reads DTGVSQNPRHKITKRGQNVTFRCDPISEHNRLYWYRQTLGQGPEFLTYFQNEAQLEKSRLLSDRFSAERPKGSFSTLEIQRTEQGDSAMYLCASSLKTGPDITDTQYFGPGTRLTVL.